This entry lists 27 T cell receptor beta chains sequenced from one sample in a study of beta chain features in type 1 diabetes. The sequenced template was cDNA made from the entire isolated RNA. Profiled with immunoSEQ multiplex PCR; TCRdb holds only in-frame clones, not every one. The sample has hundreds of thousands of clones, about 12% seen once; the top ten hold less than 0.02%. Sequencing input: naive CD4+ T cells from blood. These receptors were obtained from a man aged 18 to 29 in good health.

This clone appeared a few times. This chain uses TRBV29-1 with TRBJ2-5, with D perhaps matching TRBD2 (5 bases). V gave up 4 bases and J gave up 5 bases, with 20 bases separating them. This CDR3 comprises 15 residues. Per germline, CDR1 SQVTM and CDR2 ANQGSEA. The DNA of the CDR3 is TGCAGCGTTGGAAGAGCCCCTCTAGCACAGGAGACCCAGTACTTC. Its protein is CSVGRAPLAQETQYF.

This clone was detected only a few times. Within the sample, other DNA sequences also encode this same CDR3. The rearrangement joins TRBV28 to TRBJ1-2, with D perhaps TRBD1 (5 bases). The germline gives CDR1 MDHEN, CDR2 SYDVKM. V was shortened by 2 bases and J by 4 bases, with 5 bases between the two germline ends. The CDR3 extends over 12 amino acids. CDR3 loop: CASSLRGYGYTF. CDR3 nucleotides: TGTGCCAGCAGTTTAAGGGGCTATGGCTACACCTTC.

This clone was counted only a few times. This chain joins TRBV4-2 and TRBJ2-1; 11 bases align to TRBD2. The J segment lost 10 bases and the V segment lost 4 bases, leaving 12 bases of the junction unmatched. Germline CDR1 is LGHNA and CDR2 is YNFKEQ. CDR3 length equals 16 residues. In nucleotides, the CDR3 is TGTGCCAGCAGCCCCCGGGTAGCGGGGGGGCAGGGGGAGCAGTTCTTC. Translating it yields CASSPRVAGGQGEQFF.

The CDR3 is CASSQEGGAGGETQYF. In nucleotides, the CDR3 is TGTGCCAGCAGCCAGGAGGGTGGAGCGGGGGGCGAGACCCAGTACTTC. The V call is TRBV7-8, the J call TRBJ2-5; 9 bases align to TRBD2. Germline V lookup: CDR1 SGHVS, CDR2 FQNEAQ. This CDR3 has 16 residues. After removal of 5 bases from V and 5 bases from J, the junction contained 12 bases not matched to a gene. The full variable domain, in which reference TRBV7-8 and TRBJ2-5 provide the parts outside the CDR3, is GAGVSQSPRYKVAKRGQDVALRCDPISGHVSLFWYQQALGQGPEFLTYFQNEAQLDKSGLPSDRFFAERPEGSVSTLKIQRTQQEDSAVYLCASSQEGGAGGETQYFGPGTRLLVL.

V is TRBV19 and J is TRBJ2-2; TRBD2 matches 12 bases. Germline V gene lookup returns CDR1 LNHDA and CDR2 SQIVND (reference sequence). The V gene end was trimmed by 4 bases and the J gene end by 6 bases; junction bases not matched to a gene: 9. The CDR3 consists of 17 residues. The DNA of the CDR3 is TGTGCCAGTAGTACCCCCCTAGCGGGAGGGCCCTCCGGGGAGCTGTTTTTT. The encoded protein is CASSTPLAGGPSGELFF.

The chain couples TRBV7-2 to TRBJ2-3; 15 positions agree with TRBD2. The CDR3 totals 17 residues. Germline V lookup: CDR1 SGHTA, CDR2 FQGNSA. Unmatched junction bases numbered 5, after V lost 5 bases and J lost 2 bases. The CDR3 region is CASSPRTSGRATDTQYF. The CDR3 nucleotides are TGTGCCAGCAGCCCGAGGACTAGCGGGAGGGCCACAGATACGCAGTATTTT.

This clone occurred a few times. The rearrangement links TRBV7-3 to TRBJ2-1; weak D call: TRBD2 (6 bases). V was shortened by 5 bases and J by 6 bases, with 14 bases between the two germline ends. Germline CDR1 is SGHTA and CDR2 is FQGTGA. The CDR3 spans 14 residues. CDR3 in DNA: TGTGCCAGCAGCCCTGAGGCGGGAACCAATGAGCAGTTCTTC. It specifies CASSPEAGTNEQFF.

In this sample, this clone turned up a few times. The chain couples TRBV27 to TRBJ2-7, with 8 positions matching TRBD2. V was clipped by 6 bases and J by 6 bases; unmatched bases: 10. The CDR3 is made up of 14 amino acids. Germline assignment: CDR1 MNHEY and CDR2 SMNVEV (reference sequence). CDR3 bases: TGTGCCAGCAGCAACCCGGGGGGGGCAACCGAGCAGTACTTC. Translating it yields CASSNPGGATEQYF.

The chain carries TRBV28 and TRBJ2-7, with TRBD2 as a possible D gene (7 bases). The ends were cut back, 2 bases at V and 4 bases at J, with 18 bases in the middle. The CDR3 consists of 16 residues. In germline, CDR1 is MDHEN, CDR2 SYDVKM. CDR3 sequence: CASSLPPRGQSYEQYF. In nucleotides, the CDR3 is TGTGCCAGCAGTTTACCCCCGCGGGGGCAGAGTTACGAGCAGTACTTC.

This clone was seen only a few times. This rearrangement joins TRBV2 to TRBJ2-3; 10 bases are a match to TRBD2. Unmatched junction bases numbered 8, after V lost 8 bases and J lost 6 bases. There are 14 residues in the CDR3. Germline V gene lookup returns CDR1 SNHLY and CDR2 FYNNEI. CDR3 amino acids: CASGRLAGSDTQYF. The CDR3 DNA sequence: TGTGCCAGCGGTCGACTAGCGGGCTCCGATACGCAGTATTTT.

This clone showed up just a few times. This chain uses TRBV4-3 with TRBJ1-1; D possibly corresponds to TRBD1 (5 bases). Trimming pared 0 bases from V and 2 bases from J, leaving 16 bases between. This CDR3 region has 17 residues. The V gene's germline CDR1 is LGHNA and CDR2 YSLEER. The CDR3 is CASSQDVVAGINTEAFF. CDR3 nucleotides: TGCGCCAGCAGCCAAGACGTGGTGGCAGGGATAAACACTGAAGCTTTCTTT.

This clone turned up a few times. This chain joins TRBV30 and TRBJ2-1; 13 bases map to TRBD2. The CDR3 extends over 18 amino acids. The J segment lost 7 bases and the V segment lost 0 bases, leaving 12 bases of the junction unmatched. From germline, CDR1 is GTSNPN and CDR2 SVGIG (reference sequence). For the CDR3, the DNA is TGTGCCTGGAGTGTAGGATGGACTAGCGGGAGTCTCGAGAATGAGCAGTTCTTC. Translated, it gives CAWSVGWTSGSLENEQFF.

The chain joins TRBV5-1 to TRBJ1-1; the D gene is possibly TRBD1 (6 bases). Trimming took 1 base from V and 0 from J, leaving 10 bases between them. The length of the CDR3 is 15 residues. Per germline, CDR1 SGHRS and CDR2 YFSETQ. As DNA, the CDR3 is TGCGCCAGCAGCTTGTTTACAGGGATGAACACTGAAGCTTTCTTT. This gives the protein CASSLFTGMNTEAFF.

This clone was recorded a few times. V gene TRBV30 combines with J gene TRBJ1-1, with no clear D. This CDR3 comprises 13 residues. Germline V gene lookup returns CDR1 GTSNPN and CDR2 SVGIG (reference sequence). The V end lost 3 bases, the J end lost 6 bases, and 14 bases lay between the germline ends. CDR3 protein: CAWSVDDWAEAFF. Written as DNA, the CDR3 is TGTGCCTGGAGCGTCGACGACTGGGCTGAAGCTTTCTTT.

The chain carries TRBV5-1 and TRBJ1-2; D unclear. Looked up from germline, CDR1 is SGHRS and CDR2 is YFSETQ. The V end was cut by 0 bases, the J end by 5 bases, with 11 bases between. CDR3 size: 14 residues. The CDR3 region has the DNA TGCGCCAGCAGCTTGGGGCCGGAGGGTTATGGCTACACCTTC. Protein: CASSLGPEGYGYTF.

The chain employs TRBV5-1 and TRBJ1-1, with 9 bases identical to TRBD1. The CDR3 loop spans 14 amino acids. The germline gives CDR1 SGHRS, CDR2 YFSETQ. The J segment lost 3 bases and the V segment lost 3 bases, leaving 3 bases of the junction unmatched. CDR3 bases: TGCGCCAGCAGCTCAGACAGGGGGGACACTGAAGCTTTCTTT. This translates into CASSSDRGDTEAFF.

This sequence joins TRBV6-5 and TRBJ2-7, with D possibly being TRBD2 (6 bases). The germline CDR1 and CDR2 sequences are MNHEY and SVGAGI. This CDR3 contains 15 residues. Trimming removed 0 bases from V and 6 bases from J, with 15 bases in between. The CDR3 sequence is CASSYSSPGVLEQYF. The CDR3 region has the DNA TGTGCCAGCAGTTACTCTTCCCCGGGGGTTCTCGAGCAGTACTTC.

The gene calls are TRBV4-1 and TRBJ2-1; the match to TRBD1 covers 7 bases. CDR1 is MGHRA and CDR2 is YSYEKL in the germline V gene. V shed 3 bases and J 2 bases; nucleotides not matched to a gene: 10. The CDR3 has 17 residues. For the CDR3, the DNA is TGCGCCAGCAGCCATAACAGGGGTCCCTTCCCCTACAATGAGCAGTTCTTC. It translates to CASSHNRGPFPYNEQFF.

This clone has more than one count but fewer than ten. This chain connects TRBV7-2 to TRBJ2-1, with a possible D match to TRBD2 (6 bases). This CDR3 has 15 amino acids. Germline V gene sequence: CDR1 SGHTA, CDR2 FQGNSA. V was pared by 4 bases and J by 4 bases, with 14 bases between. The CDR3 coding sequence is TGTGCCAGCAGCTGGGATGGAGGGGAATACAATGAGCAGTTCTTC. It is translated as CASSWDGGEYNEQFF.

The rearrangement uses TRBV29-1 and TRBJ2-7, with 10 positions matching TRBD2. This CDR3 region has 13 residues. Germline CDR1 is SQVTM and CDR2 is ANQGSEA. J lost 3 bases, V lost 7 bases, and 6 bases had no gene match. The CDR3 DNA reads as TGCAGCGCTGTGTCTAGCGGGAGCTACGAGCAGTACTTC. Translated: CSAVSSGSYEQYF.

The rearrangement uses TRBV7-9 and TRBJ2-1; D gene ambiguous. There are 17 residues in the CDR3. In germline, CDR1 is SEHNR, CDR2 FQNEAQ (reference sequence). V lost 1 base to trimming and J lost 10 bases, with 23 bases between them. This chain's CDR3 is CASSLVGRHNGGLEQFF. The CDR3 bases are TGTGCCAGCAGCTTAGTGGGCAGGCACAATGGTGGCTTGGAGCAGTTCTTC.

For this clone: This sample includes further DNA sequences coding for the same CDR3. This sequence joins TRBV28 and TRBJ1-5; TRBD1 agrees at 9 bases. Germline values: CDR1 MDHEN, CDR2 SYDVKM. CDR3 length: 15 residues. Trimming at V came to 5 bases and at J to 4 bases, leaving 6 bases not matched to a gene. The CDR3: CASSIPGQGNQPQHF. CDR3 in DNA: TGTGCCAGCAGTATACCGGGACAGGGAAATCAGCCCCAGCATTTT. The full variable domain, rest sourced from reference TRBV28 and TRBJ1-5, is DVKVTQSSRYLVKRTGEKVFLECVQDMDHENMFWYRQDPGLGLRLIYFSYDVKMKEKGDIPEGYSVSREKKERFSLILESASTNQTSMYLCASSIPGQGNQPQHFGDGTRLSIL.

The table lists this clone with a count of one. The chain combines TRBV5-1 with TRBJ2-7; TRBD1 is a possible D gene (6 bases). Germline values: CDR1 SGHRS, CDR2 YFSETQ. V was pared by 5 bases and J by 0 bases, with 24 bases between. The CDR3 covers 18 residues. The DNA of the CDR3 is TGCGCCAGCAGTATGTCCCATAACAGACAGGCCGGCTCCTACGAGCAGTACTTC. Translation: CASSMSHNRQAGSYEQYF.

This clone occurred a few times. V is TRBV7-2 and J is TRBJ2-6; D unresolved. Trimming shortened V by 2 bases and J by 0 bases, and 5 bases separated the two germline ends. CDR1 is SGHTA and CDR2 is FQGNSA in the germline V gene. This CDR3 is 15 amino acids long. CDR3 protein: CASSLYPSGANVLTF. CDR3 nucleotide sequence: TGTGCCAGCAGCTTATATCCCTCTGGGGCCAACGTCCTGACTTTC.

The CDR3 here is CASSGTLGTGTGANVLTF. The CDR3 DNA reads as TGTGCCAGCAGTGGAACCTTAGGGACAGGTACCGGGGCCAACGTCCTGACTTTC. The chain recombines TRBV25-1 with TRBJ2-6; TRBD1 agrees at 8 bases. The CDR3 runs 18 residues. V lost 4 bases, J lost 4 bases, and 12 bases stayed unmatched. The germline CDR1 and CDR2 sequences are MGHDK and SYGVNS.

The sample holds a few counts of this clone. This rearrangement joins TRBV7-2 to TRBJ2-2; 9 positions agree with TRBD1. The J segment lost 6 bases and the V segment lost 6 bases, leaving 5 bases of the junction unmatched. Per germline, CDR1 SGHTA and CDR2 FQGNSA. The CDR3 runs to 14 residues. Here the CDR3 DNA reads TGTGCCAGCAGTAGACAGGGGGGGGCCGGGGAGCTGTTTTTT. Translated, it gives CASSRQGGAGELFF.

This clone was detected only a few times. The CDR3 protein is CASSFLRSGEQYF. In nucleotides, the CDR3 is TGTGCCAGCAGTTTCTTGAGATCGGGCGAGCAGTACTTC. The chain uses TRBV28 and TRBJ2-7, with unresolved D. The CDR3 is 13 amino acids. Germline CDR1 reads MDHEN; CDR2 reads SYDVKM. V shed 3 bases and J shed 6 bases, with 12 bases lying between them.